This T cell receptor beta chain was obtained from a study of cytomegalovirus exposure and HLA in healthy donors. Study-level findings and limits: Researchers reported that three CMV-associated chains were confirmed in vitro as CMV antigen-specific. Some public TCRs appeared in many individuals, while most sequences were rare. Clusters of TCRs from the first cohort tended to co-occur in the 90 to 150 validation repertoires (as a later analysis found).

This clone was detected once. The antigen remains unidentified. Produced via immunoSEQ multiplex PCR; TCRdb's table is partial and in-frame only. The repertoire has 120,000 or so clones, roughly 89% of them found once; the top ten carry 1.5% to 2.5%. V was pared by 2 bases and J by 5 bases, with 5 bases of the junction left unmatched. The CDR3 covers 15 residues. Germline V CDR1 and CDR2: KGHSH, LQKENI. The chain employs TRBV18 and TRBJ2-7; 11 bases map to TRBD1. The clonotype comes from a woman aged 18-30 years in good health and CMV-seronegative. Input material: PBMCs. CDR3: CASSPGTGGVDEQYF. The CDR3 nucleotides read TGTGCCAGCTCACCAGGGACAGGGGGGGTAGACGAGCAGTACTTC.